Following are 26 T cell receptor beta chains from one sample sequenced in a study of CD8 T cells in ankylosing spondylitis. TCRdb passed the 5' RACE reads through MiXCR, listing each CDR3 protein once. The sample yields fewer than 250,000 distinct CDR3 sequences, about a quarter seen once. Sequencing was done on a sample of blood, either unsorted or a sorted T cell fraction (not recorded which). Receptors originate from a male donor with ankylosing spondylitis or in good health (not recorded which).

At least ten counts were recorded for this clonotype. The chain joins TRBV11-2 to TRBJ2-5; 9 bases line up with TRBD2. This CDR3 has 18 amino acids. V was pared by 4 bases and J by 2 bases, with 14 bases of the junction left unmatched. CDR1 and CDR2 (germline): SGHAT, FQNNGV. The DNA of the CDR3 is TGTGCCAGCAGCTCCTTCCCGAGGAGCGGGAGGTTTCAAGAGACCCAGTACTTC. Translated: CASSSFPRSGRFQETQYF.

The chain employs TRBV6-1 and TRBJ2-5, with 7 bases identical to TRBD2. CDR3 length: 13 residues. V shed 9 bases and J 2 bases; nucleotides not matched to a gene: 6. The germline CDR1 and CDR2 sequences are MNHNS and SASEGT. CDR3 residues: CARFRDYQETQYF. CDR3 DNA sequence: TGTGCCAGATTCCGGGACTATCAAGAGACCCAGTACTTC.

This clonotype has only one observation. This chain joins TRBV24-1 and TRBJ2-1; tentative D call: TRBD2 (5 bases). The germline V and J ends were trimmed by 3 bases and 6 bases, with 11 bases remaining between them. Germline CDR1 reads KGHDR; CDR2 reads SFDVKD. The CDR3 runs 14 residues. CDR3 protein: CATSDPGRSNEQFF. The CDR3 DNA sequence: TGTGCCACCAGTGATCCTGGGAGATCCAATGAGCAGTTCTTC.

The rearrangement uses TRBV20-1 and TRBJ1-5; D is possibly TRBD1 (5 bases). The V gene lost 0 bases and the J gene lost 6 bases, with 18 bases spanning the gap. CDR3 size: 16 residues. Per the germline V gene, CDR1 is DFQATT and CDR2 is SNEGSKA (reference sequence). In DNA form, the CDR3 reads TGCAGTGCTAGAGATGTGGGGGGAGGGTCGGTTCAGCCCCAGCATTTT. As protein: CSARDVGGGSVQPQHF.

This clonotype showed up many times. J is TRBJ2-3 and V is TRBV6-1, with 12 bases matching TRBD1. CDR3 length: 16 residues. V shed 4 bases, J shed 5 bases, and the junction held 7 bases outside the gene matches. Germline lookup yields CDR1 MNHNS and CDR2 SASEGT. The CDR3 sequence: CASSVEGQGAIDTQYF. The CDR3 region has the DNA TGTGCCAGCAGTGTGGAGGGACAGGGGGCGATAGATACGCAGTATTTT.

The chain carries TRBV20-1 and TRBJ2-1; D not resolved. The CDR3 loop spans 14 amino acids. Germline V gene lookup returns CDR1 DFQATT and CDR2 SNEGSKA (reference sequence). V lost 1 base, J lost 9 bases, and 16 bases lay in between. CDR3 protein: CSARGGSSIGEQFF. The CDR3 nucleotides read TGCAGTGCTAGAGGGGGTAGCAGCATTGGTGAGCAGTTCTTC.

This clonotype came up once. The chain uses TRBV30 and TRBJ2-3; D not resolved. V lost 3 bases and J 2 bases, leaving 15 bases between the germline ends. Germline-derived CDR1 and CDR2 are GTSNPN and SVGIG (reference sequence). This CDR3 has 15 amino acids. The chain's CDR3 is CAWRSRPRATDTQYF. As DNA, the CDR3 is TGTGCCTGGAGGTCCCGGCCTAGAGCCACAGATACGCAGTATTTT.

The V gene is TRBV20-1, the J gene TRBJ2-3; 9 bases map to TRBD2. Looked up from germline, CDR1 is DFQATT and CDR2 is SNEGSKA (reference sequence). V was clipped by 4 bases and J by 4 bases; unmatched bases: 12. The CDR3 extends over 16 amino acids. This CDR3 reads CSAKAIAGAPPDTQYF. The CDR3 DNA reads as TGCAGTGCTAAGGCGATAGCGGGAGCCCCCCCAGATACGCAGTATTTT.

This clonotype came up a few times. V and J are TRBV20-1 and TRBJ1-1; D uncertain. CDR1 and CDR2 from the germline V gene are DFQATT and SNEGSKA (reference sequence). This CDR3 spans 12 amino acids. Trimming shortened V by 4 bases and J by 8 bases, and 14 bases separated the two germline ends. This CDR3 is CSATQDGREAFF. CDR3 DNA: TGCAGTGCTACCCAAGATGGGCGCGAAGCTTTCTTT.

This clonotype occurred a few times. This chain links TRBV20-1 with TRBJ2-1; 10 nucleotides agree with TRBD1. V lost 6 bases and J lost 7; bases outside the gene matches: 9. Germline V lookup: CDR1 DFQATT, CDR2 SNEGSKA (reference sequence). This CDR3 has 14 amino acids. As DNA, the CDR3 is TGCAGTGCAACCGACAGGGGGCAAGGAAATGAGCAGTTCTTC. Protein product: CSATDRGQGNEQFF.

This clonotype was counted ten times or more. The chain carries TRBV5-1 and TRBJ2-7, with D possibly being TRBD1 (6 bases). The CDR3 sequence is 14 residues long. The V gene's germline CDR1 is SGHRS and CDR2 YFSETQ. V was pared by 1 base and J by 6 bases, with 14 bases between. CDR3 amino acids: CASSLTAGVLEQYF. DNA of the CDR3: TGCGCCAGCAGCTTGACGGCAGGGGTCCTCGAGCAGTACTTC.

The genes are TRBV6-1 and TRBJ2-1; D possibly corresponds to TRBD2 (6 bases). Germline CDR1 and CDR2: MNHNS and SASEGT. This CDR3 contains 13 residues. Between the trimmed V and J ends, which lost 10 bases and 8 bases, there was a span of 18 bases. CDR3 sequence: CATRLTRADEQFF. DNA of the CDR3: TGTGCCACCCGATTGACTAGGGCTGATGAGCAGTTCTTC.

This clonotype was recorded many times. This sequence joins TRBV9 and TRBJ2-1, with D uncertain. Per the germline V gene, CDR1 is SGDLS and CDR2 is YYNGEE. With 0 bases removed from V and 7 bases from J, the gap between germline ends came to 14 bases. The CDR3 has 15 residues. The CDR3 sequence is CASSVAVAYSNEQFF. The CDR3 coding sequence is TGTGCCAGCAGCGTAGCCGTGGCTTACAGTAATGAGCAGTTCTTC.

The chain links TRBV20-1 to TRBJ2-5, with 11 positions matching TRBD1. This CDR3 is built from 12 residues. Germline-derived CDR1 and CDR2 are DFQATT and SNEGSKA (reference sequence). The V segment lost 7 bases and the J segment 5 bases; nucleotides outside the gene matches: 3. As DNA, the CDR3 is TGCAGTGGGACAGGGGGCGTGGAGACCCAGTACTTC. Amino acid sequence: CSGTGGVETQYF.

Only a few counts were recorded for this clonotype. The CDR3 loop reads CASSRDPITQPQHF. The CDR3 DNA reads as TGTGCCAGCAGCCGGGACCCAATTACCCAGCCCCAGCATTTT. V usage is TRBV7-9 and J usage is TRBJ1-5; TRBD1 is a possible D gene (5 bases). V was cut by 5 bases and J by 7 bases, with 15 bases left in between. The germline gives CDR1 SEHNR, CDR2 FQNEAQ (reference sequence). The CDR3 is made up of 14 amino acids.

The sample holds a few counts of this clonotype. The rearrangement uses TRBV5-1 and TRBJ1-1; 7 bases align to TRBD1. Germline values: CDR1 SGHRS, CDR2 YFSETQ. V trimming: 5 bases; J trimming: 8 bases; junction bases outside the gene matches: 9. CDR3 length: 13 residues. CDR3 sequence reads: CASRPDRAGEAFF. The DNA of the CDR3 is TGCGCCAGCAGACCTGACAGGGCTGGAGAAGCTTTCTTT.

The chain employs TRBV7-6 and TRBJ2-2; 7 bases are shared with TRBD2. V lost 5 bases, J lost 1 base, and 7 bases stayed unmatched. The CDR3 has 16 residues. CDR1 is SGHVS and CDR2 is FNYEAQ in the germline V gene. The CDR3 here is CASSLSGGGNTGELFF. The DNA of the CDR3 is TGTGCCAGCAGCCTCTCGGGCGGGGGGAACACCGGGGAGCTGTTTTTT.

The gene calls are TRBV6-1 and TRBJ2-7; D is undetermined. The CDR3 is 13 amino acids. The ends were cut back, 7 bases at V and 0 bases at J, with 10 bases in the middle. Germline CDR1 MNHNS, CDR2 SASEGT. DNA for the CDR3: TGTGCCAGCACCTCGACCCACTCCTACGAGCAGTACTTC. Translating gives CASTSTHSYEQYF.

The chain uses TRBV20-1 and TRBJ1-3; 11 bases align to TRBD1. CDR3 length equals 14 residues. Per the germline V gene, CDR1 is DFQATT and CDR2 is SNEGSKA (reference sequence). V lost 1 base, J lost 7 bases, and 3 bases stayed unmatched. The CDR3 nucleotides are TGCAGTGCTAGAGTAAGGGACAGGGGGAACACCATATATTTT. It encodes CSARVRDRGNTIYF.

In its sample, this clonotype was seen many times. The chain links TRBV21-1 to TRBJ2-5; whether TRBD1, the table's D call, matches the DNA was not checked. TRBV21-1 is designated a pseudogene. CDR3 length: 16 amino acids. CDR3 sequence: CASSKDGRQTQETQYF. The CDR3 coding sequence is TGTGCCAGCAGCAAAGATGGGAGACAGACCCAAGAGACCCAGTACTTC.

This clonotype came up many times. The junction departs from the called germline gene at one end, perhaps through a read error. V is TRBV6-5 and J is TRBJ1-1, with D hard to call. Germline-derived CDR1 and CDR2 are MNHEY and SVGAGI. The CDR3 is 11 amino acids. The CDR3 reads CASSEGFLVLF. DNA for the CDR3: TGTGCCAGCTCGGAGGGTTTTTTGGTACTCTTT.

At least ten counts were recorded for this clonotype. The V gene is TRBV5-1, the J gene TRBJ2-1; the D is unclear. The CDR3 has 15 residues. The V gene lost 0 bases and the J gene lost 0 bases, with 7 bases spanning the gap. In germline, CDR1 is SGHRS, CDR2 YFSETQ. CDR3 residues: CASSLESSSYNEQFF. CDR3 in DNA: TGCGCCAGCAGCTTGGAGAGTAGCTCCTACAATGAGCAGTTCTTC.

The rearrangement joins TRBV9 to TRBJ1-1; possible D gene TRBD1, 5 bases. Germline CDR1 reads SGDLS; CDR2 reads YYNGEE. Trimming pared 4 bases from V and 1 base from J, leaving 14 bases between. The CDR3 has 15 amino acids. The chain's CDR3 is CASSPYSGTNTEAFF. CDR3 nucleotide sequence: TGTGCCAGCAGCCCCTACTCCGGGACGAACACTGAAGCTTTCTTT. Based on the CDR3 plus reference TRBV9 and TRBJ1-1, the full variable domain is DSGVTQTPKHLITATGQRVTLRCSPRSGDLSVYWYQQSLDQGLQFLIQYYNGEERAKGNILERFSAQQFPDLHSELNLSSLELGDSALYFCASSPYSGTNTEAFFGQGTRLTVV.

The chain has TRBV3-1 and TRBJ1-2; D unclear. V lost 3 bases and J lost 7, with 9 bases in between. The CDR3 totals 12 residues. Germline values: CDR1 LGHDT, CDR2 YNNKEL (reference sequence). CDR3 region: CASSQGYSGYTF. The CDR3 DNA sequence: TGTGCCAGCAGCCAGGGGTACTCTGGCTACACCTTC.

This clonotype showed up just a few times. CDR3 amino acids: CASQLLTQTNEKLFF. CDR3 nucleotide sequence: TGTGCCAGTCAGCTTCTAACCCAAACTAATGAAAAACTGTTTTTT. The chain employs TRBV5-5 and TRBJ1-4; D gene ambiguous. In germline, CDR1 is SGHKS, CDR2 YYEKEE (reference sequence). This CDR3 contains 15 residues. Trimming pared 8 bases from V and 1 base from J, leaving 15 bases between. The variable domain in full, with the rest retrieved from reference TRBV5-5 and TRBJ1-4, is DAGVTQSPTHLIKTRGQQVTLRCSPISGHKSVSWYQQVLGQGPQFIFQYYEKEERGRGNFPDRFSARQFPNYSSELNVNALLLGDSALYLCASQLLTQTNEKLFFGSGTQLSVL.

This clonotype occurred a few times. This CDR3 reads CASSRSDRGPYNEQFF. The CDR3 DNA sequence: TGTGCCAGCAGTCGAAGCGACAGGGGACCTTACAATGAGCAGTTCTTC. This chain uses TRBV6-1 with TRBJ2-1, with 8 bases fitting TRBD1. The CDR3 runs to 16 residues. Germline V gene lookup returns CDR1 MNHNS and CDR2 SASEGT. V lost 5 bases to trimming and J lost 4 bases; unmatched junction nucleotides: 10.